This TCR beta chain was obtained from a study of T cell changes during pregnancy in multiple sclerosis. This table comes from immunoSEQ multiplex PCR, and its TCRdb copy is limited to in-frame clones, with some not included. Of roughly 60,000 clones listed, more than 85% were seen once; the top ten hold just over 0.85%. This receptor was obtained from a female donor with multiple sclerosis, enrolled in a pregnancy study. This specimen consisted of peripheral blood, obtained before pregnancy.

This chain's CDR3 is CASSQQATRQETQYF. CDR3 bases: TGTGCCAGCAGCCAACAGGCGACCAGACAAGAGACCCAGTACTTC. This chain uses TRBV6-6 with TRBJ2-5, with D possibly being TRBD1 (5 bases). The CDR3 contains 15 residues. Trimming removed 6 bases at V and 2 bases at J, with 16 bases between. Germline CDR1 and CDR2: MNHNY and SVGAGI (reference sequence).